The 9 T cell receptor beta chains below all came from one sample that was sequenced in a study of blood T cell repertoires in COVID-19. Here immunoSEQ multiplex PCR was the method, and the copy in TCRdb shows in-frame clones only, minus some. This table has more than 65,000 clones, around 90% appearing once. Sequenced input: peripheral blood. Receptors originate from a woman aged 50 to 65 with acute or convalescent COVID-19.

The chain carries TRBV12-3 or TRBV12-4 and TRBJ1-2; D unclear. The CDR3 covers 13 residues. Trimming shortened V by 3 bases and J by 8 bases, and 13 bases separated the two germline ends. CDR3 loop: CASSFEGRRGYTF. In nucleotides, the CDR3 is TGTGCCAGCAGTTTTGAGGGAAGGCGCGGCTACACCTTC.

The V call is TRBV30, the J call TRBJ2-2; 8 bases are a match to TRBD1. There are 13 residues in the CDR3. The germline gives CDR1 GTSNPN, CDR2 SVGIG (reference sequence). The CDR3 bases are TGTGCGTATGGACAGGGGAACACCGGGGAGCTGTTTTTT. Translated: CAYGQGNTGELFF.

The chain couples TRBV12-3 or TRBV12-4 to TRBJ2-2; D not resolved. Trimming shortened V by 6 bases and J by 2 bases, and 7 bases separated the two germline ends. The CDR3 runs to 13 residues. The CDR3 sequence is CASSLRNTGELFF. CDR3 bases: TGTGCCAGCAGCCTCAGAAACACCGGGGAGCTGTTTTTT.

The CDR3 spells CASSKDRPYGYTF. Here the CDR3 DNA reads TGTGCCAGCAGTAAAGACAGGCCCTATGGCTACACCTTC. The gene calls are TRBV2 and TRBJ1-2, with D perhaps matching TRBD1 (6 bases). Between the trimmed V and J ends, which lost 5 bases and 4 bases, there was a span of 11 bases. Germline values: CDR1 SNHLY, CDR2 FYNNEI. This CDR3 comprises 13 residues.

The chain recombines TRBV30 with TRBJ2-1; TRBD2 matches 13 bases. CDR3 length equals 14 residues. Germline CDR1 is GTSNPN and CDR2 is SVGIG (reference sequence). The trim removed 6 bases at V and 8 bases at J, leaving 7 bases unmatched. CDR3 DNA sequence: TGTGCCTGTACTAGCGGGAGGGGGCACCATGAGCAGTTCTTC. As protein: CACTSGRGHHEQFF.

The V and J genes are TRBV7-2 and TRBJ2-2, with D uncertain. The V and J ends lost 0 bases and 1 base respectively, with 3 bases between them. Germline V gene lookup returns CDR1 SGHTA and CDR2 FQGNSA. This CDR3 contains 14 residues. CDR3 sequence (DNA): TGTGCCAGCAGCTTAGCGCGGAACACCGGGGAGCTGTTTTTT. Translated, it gives CASSLARNTGELFF.

The V and J genes are TRBV28 and TRBJ1-2, with D uncertain. In germline, CDR1 is MDHEN, CDR2 SYDVKM. V gave up 6 bases and J gave up 2 bases, with 10 bases separating them. The CDR3 runs to 13 residues. Here the CDR3 DNA reads TGTGCCAGCAGCTACAGTGACAACTATGGCTACACCTTC. Translated: CASSYSDNYGYTF.

V gene TRBV7-2 combines with J gene TRBJ2-3; D unclear. The ends were cut back, 4 bases at V and 4 bases at J, with 3 bases in the middle. CDR3 length equals 11 residues. From germline, CDR1 is SGHTA and CDR2 FQGNSA. CDR3 in amino acids: CASSSADTQYF. CDR3 coding DNA: TGTGCCAGCAGCTCGGCAGATACGCAGTATTTT.

This clone was recorded only once. V and J are TRBV7-9 and TRBJ1-5; 9 nucleotides match TRBD1. CDR1 SEHNR and CDR2 FQNEAQ come from the germline V gene (reference sequence). This CDR3 spans 15 amino acids. The V and J ends lost 5 bases and 4 bases, in that order; junction bases with no gene match: 6. CDR3 DNA: TGTGCCAGCAGCAAAGGGACAGGGAGGAATCAGCCCCAGCATTTT. Translating it yields CASSKGTGRNQPQHF.